The TCR beta chain described here comes from a study of blood T cell repertoires in COVID-19. Turning to the study itself: PBMCs, B-cell-depleted T cells, or T cells were the source of the cDNA or gDNA that made up the material.

TCRdb's copy holds only in-frame clones and misses some; the assay was immunoSEQ multiplex PCR. The sample includes 200,000 to 300,000 clones, more than 85% seen only once; the top ten take roughly 5%. The V gene's germline CDR1 is LNHDA and CDR2 SQIVND (reference sequence). The CDR3 is made up of 16 amino acids. V was clipped by 5 bases and J by 0 bases, with 13 bases between them. The source material was peripheral blood. The chain joins TRBV19 to TRBJ2-2, with D possibly matching TRBD1 (6 bases). The clonotype originates from a woman aged 60-75 years with COVID-19, enrolled during active disease. The CDR3 DNA sequence: TGTGCCAGTAGTCTCAGGGGTCCCGCGAACACCGGGGAGCTGTTTTTT. Translated: CASSLRGPANTGELFF.